This entry describes one T cell receptor beta chain. Each CDR3 protein gets one entry after TCRdb re-called the 5' RACE reads with MiXCR. The table shows nearly 200,000 distinct CDR3 sequences, with approximately 16% occurring only once. The length of the CDR3 is 18 residues. Germline CDR1 reads LGHNA; CDR2 reads YNFKEQ. V was clipped by 5 bases and J by 1 base; unmatched bases: 8. These data come from a study of T-cell memory formation after mild COVID-19. The specimen sequenced was PBMCs or a T cell subset sorted from them (not recorded which). This sequence was found in an adult woman who had mild COVID-19 (a few samples of this study predate the infection). Cell type and time point are not known. The V call is TRBV4-2, the J call TRBJ2-6, with 10 bases lining up with TRBD1. In DNA form, the CDR3 reads TGTGCCAGCAGCATTCCCTGGACAGGGGGGTCTGGGGCCAACGTCCTGACTTTC. Its translation: CASSIPWTGGSGANVLTF.